A selection of T cell receptor beta chains follows, all from one sample in a study of blood T cell repertoires in COVID-19. Produced via immunoSEQ multiplex PCR; TCRdb's table is partial and in-frame only. Of about 130,000 clones listed, about 75% are singletons. Sequencing was done on a sample of peripheral blood. The receptor set was obtained from a man at least 80 years old with acute or convalescent COVID-19. CDR3s include the opening cysteine and the closing phenylalanine or tryptophan.

v_gene | CDR3aa
TRBV6-5 | CASTFGGQGRYGYTF
TRBV18 | CASSPTGEAGELFF
TRBV14 | CASSRLAGNTGELFF
TRBV5-4 | CASSLDRSSSYEQYF
TRBV4-1 | CASSQSTALAKNIQYF
TRBV14 | CASSLTQVGGTFF
TRBV23-1 | CASPPLAGGNTIYF
TRBV4-3 | CASSQDPQQGSNQPQHF
TRBV7-2 | CASSRQQGETQYF
TRBV6-2/TRBV6-3 | CASSYAGNPQHF
TRBV5-1 | CASSRQGGNGVVSYEQYF
TRBV6-5 | CANRQGESYGYTF
TRBV28 | CASSLEGPEAFF
TRBV11-1 | CASSLDSNTDTQYF
TRBV20-1 | CSASSPPGAGGDQPQHF
TRBV6-5 | CASRSGVVSNQPQHF
TRBV12-2 | CASRSHHRGIPYNEQFF
TRBV28 | CASSSTRETQYF
TRBV6-1 | CASSESPTIGQASYEQYF
TRBV28 | CASTYKAGGAFF
TRBV4-1 | CASSQAPGGPYEQYF
TRBV7-9 | CASSSVTYEQYF
TRBV7-2 | CASSQGHANTEAFF
TRBV11-2 | CASSLAGGTSDTQYF
TRBV3-1/TRBV3-2 | CASSQVAQETQYF
TRBV2 | CASSPTVLRSYEQYF
TRBV7-9 | CASRAGTWNEKLFF
TRBV5-4 | CASSPDGNYGYTF
TRBV5-8 | CASSLEAGKNTGELFF
TRBV28 | CASRPWGGANTGELFF
TRBV2 | CASSVQGGNQPQHF
TRBV20-1 | CSARGTLGQFF
TRBV3-1/TRBV3-2 | CASSPYEVAFF
TRBV11-2 | CASSLKGELQETQYF
TRBV18 | CASSPPDRGGTDTQYF
TRBV3-1/TRBV3-2 | CASSLKTGLEQYF
TRBV5-1 | CASSLEGLAGRNTGELFF
TRBV30 | CALGTTEQFF
TRBV3-1/TRBV3-2 | CASSQAGTGVSYEQYF
TRBV7-9 | CASSLTGSSYNEQFF
TRBV27 | CASRNSQGGAFF
TRBV28 | CASEDRLYNEQFF
TRBV4-1 | CASSRTGGGNQPQHF
TRBV6-6 | CASSYDRIYEQYF
TRBV7-2 | CASTIRTGSVYGYTF
TRBV28 | CASSPIQGDGNTIYF
TRBV5-1 | CASSLRTGFGYEQYF
TRBV6-5 | CASTLQGAGDTQYF
TRBV10-3 | CAISAGSNYGYTF
TRBV28 | CASRGDRGYSPLHF
TRBV6-5 | CASFGAGTGGTEAFF
TRBV7-2 | CASSPTGTLSYEQYF
TRBV6-5 | CASTGWDRGGSEAFF
TRBV12-5 | CASGLVVGRSSYEQYF